Following are 25 T cell receptor beta chains from one sample sequenced in a study of T cell changes during pregnancy in multiple sclerosis. Libraries were prepared by immunoSEQ multiplex PCR; TCRdb keeps only in-frame clonotypes and omits some of them. The table has some 33,000 clones, 91% seen once. Sequencing was performed on CD8+ T cells from peripheral blood mononuclear cells, taken in the second trimester of pregnancy. The receptors here all came from a female donor in good health, enrolled as a control in a pregnancy study.

V is TRBV4-1 and J is TRBJ2-2; D is ambiguous. From germline, CDR1 is MGHRA and CDR2 YSYEKL. This CDR3 region has 12 residues. V was clipped by 4 bases and J by 7 bases, with 7 bases between them. The CDR3 DNA sequence: TGCGCCAGCAGCCGAGAATACGGGGAGCTGTTTTTT. Its translation: CASSREYGELFF.

The chain employs TRBV2 and TRBJ2-7; 9 nucleotides line up with TRBD2. V lost 5 bases to trimming and J lost 0 bases; unmatched junction nucleotides: 5. CDR3 length: 15 residues. CDR1 is SNHLY, CDR2 FYNNEI, per germline. CDR3 region: CASSLAGPFSYEQYF. In nucleotides, the CDR3 is TGTGCCAGCAGTCTAGCGGGGCCTTTCTCCTACGAGCAGTACTTC. The whole variable domain, remainder taken from reference TRBV2 and TRBJ2-7, is EPEVTQTPSHQVTQMGQEVILRCVPISNHLYFYWYRQILGQKVEFLVSFYNNEISEKSEIFDDQFSVERPDGSNFTLKIRSTKLEDSAMYFCASSLAGPFSYEQYFGPGTRLTVT.

This rearrangement joins TRBV30 to TRBJ2-3; the D gene is possibly TRBD2 (6 bases). Looked up from germline, CDR1 is GTSNPN and CDR2 is SVGIG (reference sequence). The length of the CDR3 is 15 residues. Between the trimmed V and J ends, which lost 2 bases and 2 bases, there was a span of 14 bases. The CDR3 DNA sequence: TGTGCCTGGAGTTCGGGAGTAGGAGACACAGATACGCAGTATTTT. The encoded protein is CAWSSGVGDTDTQYF.

The chain couples TRBV27 to TRBJ2-7; D is uncertain. The CDR3 loop spans 12 amino acids. Germline V gene sequence: CDR1 MNHEY, CDR2 SMNVEV (reference sequence). Trimming pared 2 bases from V and 6 bases from J, leaving 8 bases between. The CDR3 loop is CASSLMAGEQYF. The CDR3 nucleotides read TGTGCCAGCAGTTTAATGGCTGGCGAGCAGTACTTC.

This sequence joins TRBV14 and TRBJ2-5; TRBD1 is a possible D gene (6 bases). The CDR3 covers 17 residues. From germline, CDR1 is SGHDN and CDR2 FVKESK. The V end lost 3 bases, the J end lost 0 bases, and 17 bases lay between the germline ends. CDR3 region: CASSQQGRIWYQETQYF. As DNA, the CDR3 is TGTGCCAGCAGCCAGCAGGGGCGAATTTGGTACCAAGAGACCCAGTACTTC.

The V gene is TRBV7-9, the J gene TRBJ2-6; TRBD1 aligns across 8 bases. Germline V gene lookup returns CDR1 SEHNR and CDR2 FQNEAQ (reference sequence). After removal of 5 bases from V and 2 bases from J, the junction contained 5 bases not matched to a gene. This CDR3 contains 16 residues. CDR3 protein: CASSKLQGAGANVLTF. CDR3 DNA: TGTGCCAGCAGCAAACTACAGGGGGCTGGGGCCAACGTCCTGACTTTC.

The genes are TRBV27 and TRBJ1-2; weak D call: TRBD1 (6 bases). The CDR3 is made up of 15 amino acids. Trimming pared 7 bases from V and 3 bases from J, leaving 18 bases between. The germline V gene encodes CDR1 MNHEY and CDR2 SMNVEV (reference sequence). CDR3 in DNA: TGTGCCAGCACCCCGTCCCAGGGGAATTACTATGGCTACACCTTC. The encoded protein is CASTPSQGNYYGYTF.

The chain joins TRBV4-1 to TRBJ2-7; TRBD2 matches at 14 bases. Germline CDR1 MGHRA, CDR2 YSYEKL. There are 18 residues in the CDR3. V trimming: 1 base; J trimming: 0 bases; junction bases outside the gene matches: 5. As DNA, the CDR3 is TGCGCCAGCAGCCAAGTTGGACTAGCGGGGGGCCTCTCCTACGAGCAGTACTTC. Amino acid sequence: CASSQVGLAGGLSYEQYF.

In nucleotides, the CDR3 is TGCGCCAGCAGCCAAGATGACACCACTAACTATGGCTACACCTTC. It is translated as CASSQDDTTNYGYTF. This chain uses TRBV4-1 with TRBJ1-2; no reliable D call. The CDR3 extends over 15 amino acids. Trimming took off 0 bases at V and 0 bases at J, with 8 bases between the two ends. Germline V gives CDR1 MGHRA, CDR2 YSYEKL.

The rearrangement links TRBV9 to TRBJ2-3, with 10 nucleotides matching TRBD2. Germline-derived CDR1 and CDR2 are SGDLS and YYNGEE. This CDR3 contains 16 residues. Trimming took 6 bases from V and 5 from J; bases not matched to a gene: 12. In DNA form, the CDR3 reads TGTGCCAGCACCCAACTAGCGGGGCCTTCTGGAGATACGCAGTATTTT. This translates into CASTQLAGPSGDTQYF.

The chain combines TRBV18 with TRBJ2-7; D may be TRBD1 (5 bases). This CDR3 is built from 13 residues. Germline CDR1 and CDR2: KGHSH and LQKENI. Trimming stripped 5 bases from V and 3 bases from J, with 11 bases between. The CDR3 DNA is TGTGCCAGCTCAACCCCCGACAGCTACGAGCAGTACTTC. Its protein product is CASSTPDSYEQYF.

The count of this clone is one. This chain connects TRBV5-6 to TRBJ2-1; TRBD2 matches at 10 bases. Germline CDR1 and CDR2: SGHDT and YYEEEE. CDR3 length: 17 residues. V shed 4 bases, J shed 5 bases, and the junction held 12 bases outside the gene matches. The CDR3 loop is CASSPRSGGAHHNEQFF. DNA of the CDR3: TGTGCCAGCAGCCCCAGGAGCGGGGGGGCCCACCACAATGAGCAGTTCTTC.

This clone was detected a few times. V is TRBV6-4 and J is TRBJ2-1; D might be TRBD2 (7 bases). V gave up 3 bases and J gave up 6 bases, with 12 bases separating them. Germline V gene lookup returns CDR1 MRHNA and CDR2 SNTAGT. The CDR3 spans 14 residues. CDR3 region: CASSERGPPNEQFF. DNA for the CDR3: TGTGCCAGCAGTGAGCGGGGGCCCCCCAATGAGCAGTTCTTC.

The rearrangement links TRBV5-6 to TRBJ1-2; D not resolved. V lost 0 bases to trimming and J lost 13 bases, with 7 bases between them. The CDR3 spans 10 residues. Germline V CDR1 and CDR2: SGHDT, YYEEEE. This chain's CDR3 is CASSLGGRTF. CDR3 nucleotide sequence: TGTGCCAGCAGCTTGGGCGGCCGCACCTTC.

The V call is TRBV4-1, the J call TRBJ1-2; TRBD1 might be the D (6 bases). Germline V CDR1 and CDR2: MGHRA, YSYEKL. Trimming cost V 1 base and J 4 bases, with 10 bases left between them. The CDR3 has 14 amino acids. The CDR3: CASSQGQGGYGYTF. In nucleotides, the CDR3 is TGCGCCAGCAGCCAAGGGCAAGGGGGCTATGGCTACACCTTC.

The chain employs TRBV29-1 and TRBJ2-1; TRBD2 aligns across 9 bases. CDR1 SQVTM and CDR2 ANQGSEA come from the germline V gene. V lost 0 bases, J lost 2 bases, and 5 bases stayed unmatched. This CDR3 has 16 amino acids. CDR3 coding DNA: TGCAGCGTTGAAGATCCGGAGCGGGGGGCCTACAATGAGCAGTTCTTC. Translated, it gives CSVEDPERGAYNEQFF.

The chain combines TRBV6-6 with TRBJ2-5; 7 bases are a match to TRBD2. The J segment lost 2 bases and the V segment lost 4 bases, leaving 10 bases of the junction unmatched. Germline V gene sequence: CDR1 MNHNY, CDR2 SVGAGI (reference sequence). The CDR3 length is 16 residues. CDR3 in DNA: TGTGCCAGCAGTTCCCGGGCTAGCGGAAAACAAGAGACCCAGTACTTC. It codes for CASSSRASGKQETQYF.

The chain combines TRBV6-1 with TRBJ2-3, with TRBD2 matching over 12 bases. Germline trimming cut 2 bases from V and 6 bases from J; bases unmatched to any gene: 3. CDR1 and CDR2 from the germline V gene are MNHNS and SASEGT. The CDR3 consists of 15 residues. CDR3 bases: TGTGCCAGCAGTGAAACTAGCGGGGGGTCGGATACGCAGTATTTT. This codes for CASSETSGGSDTQYF.

The gene calls are TRBV6-5 and TRBJ1-2, with 8 nucleotides matching TRBD1. In germline, CDR1 is MNHEY, CDR2 SVGAGI. The J segment lost 0 bases and the V segment lost 6 bases, leaving 6 bases of the junction unmatched. The CDR3 contains 15 residues. The CDR3: CASSTGGRTNYGYTF. The CDR3 DNA reads TGTGCCAGCAGCACAGGGGGTCGAACTAACTATGGCTACACCTTC.

The gene calls are TRBV7-2 and TRBJ2-3; D is unresolved. The CDR3 spans 13 residues. V was cut by 2 bases and J by 4 bases, with 7 bases left in between. CDR1 and CDR2 from the germline V gene are SGHTA and FQGNSA. This CDR3 reads CASSLINSDTQYF. DNA for the CDR3: TGTGCCAGCAGCTTAATCAATTCAGATACGCAGTATTTT.

This clone was observed a single time. A junction end diverges from the germline sequence, so it may reflect a read error. This chain uses TRBV7-6 with TRBJ2-1; the D gene is possibly TRBD2 (5 bases). CDR3 length: 12 amino acids. Germline V gives CDR1 SGHVS, CDR2 FNYEAQ. CDR3 in amino acids: CASSLDGNERFF. DNA of the CDR3: TGTGCCAGCAGCCTCGACGGGAATGAGCGGTTCTTC.

This rearrangement joins TRBV9 to TRBJ1-2; 7 bases align to TRBD1. CDR1 SGDLS and CDR2 YYNGEE come from the germline V gene. Trimming took 4 bases from V and 4 from J; bases not matched to a gene: 7. This CDR3 has 14 residues. The CDR3 reads CASSHTDRVYGYTF. CDR3 nucleotide sequence: TGTGCCAGCAGCCATACCGACAGGGTCTATGGCTACACCTTC.

The J gene is TRBJ1-2, the V gene TRBV5-6, with a weak D call TRBD1 (6 bases). The length of the CDR3 is 14 residues. Germline V gene sequence: CDR1 SGHDT, CDR2 YYEEEE. The V end was cut by 7 bases, the J end by 2 bases, with 15 bases between. Here the CDR3 DNA reads TGTGCCAGCCGGCGGACAGAAGAAAACTATGGCTACACCTTC. This translates into CASRRTEENYGYTF.

V gene TRBV7-6 combines with J gene TRBJ2-7, with TRBD2 identical over 7 bases. With 5 bases clipped from V and 5 bases from J, the junction kept 12 bases outside the gene matches. Germline CDR1 is SGHVS and CDR2 is FNYEAQ. This CDR3 contains 15 residues. For the CDR3, the DNA is TGTGCCAGCAGCCCCGAGGGAGGGATGGCGGACGAGCAGTACTTC. Translating gives CASSPEGGMADEQYF.

The V gene is TRBV7-9, the J gene TRBJ2-1; no clear D. CDR3 length: 13 amino acids. V shed 4 bases and J shed 4 bases, with 8 bases lying between them. The germline gives CDR1 SEHNR, CDR2 FQNEAQ (reference sequence). CDR3 protein: CASSSEAYNEQFF. CDR3 bases: TGTGCCAGCAGCTCTGAAGCGTACAATGAGCAGTTCTTC.